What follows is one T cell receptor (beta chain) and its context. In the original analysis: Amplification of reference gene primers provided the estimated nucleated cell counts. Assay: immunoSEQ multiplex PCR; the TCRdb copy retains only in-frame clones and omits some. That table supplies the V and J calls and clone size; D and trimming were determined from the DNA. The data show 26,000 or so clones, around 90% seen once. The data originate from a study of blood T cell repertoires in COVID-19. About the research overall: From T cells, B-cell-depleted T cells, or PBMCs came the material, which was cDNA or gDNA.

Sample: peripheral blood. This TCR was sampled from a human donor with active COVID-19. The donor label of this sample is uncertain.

DNA for the CDR3: TGTGCCAGCAGTGTTCCGGGATCTTATGGGGGCGGCTACACCTTC. It translates to CASSVPGSYGGGYTF. This sequence joins TRBV28 and TRBJ1-2; perhaps TRBD1 as D (6 bases). Trimming shortened V by 5 bases and J by 8 bases, and 21 bases separated the two germline ends. Germline CDR1 MDHEN, CDR2 SYDVKM. The CDR3 runs to 15 residues.